A selection of T cell receptor beta chains follows, all from one sample in a study of graft-versus-host responses after intestinal transplantation. Measured with immunoSEQ multiplex PCR; TCRdb has only the in-frame clones, and not every one. The sample lists about 99,000 clones, approximately 94% seen once, with 1.2% in the top ten. Their antigens are not known. This sample comprised unstimulated CD8+ T cells sorted from spleen or lymph node cells, obtained before intestinal transplant. These TCRs come from a human donor who received an intestinal transplant. The CDR3 runs from the conserved cysteine through the conserved F or W. A D gene is named only where the DNA matches it firmly. Expanded clones get a size class; other rows say once, few or many, or leave the size out.

>.|TRBJ2-1|TRBV2|TRBD1
TGTGCCAGCATGGGACAGTCGGCACGTGAGCAGTTCTTC
CASMGQSAREQFF
>.|TRBJ2-1|TRBV9|TRBD2
TGTGCCAGCAGCAGGATCGGGGGGGCCATAAATGAGCAGTTCTTC
CASSRIGGAINEQFF
>.|TRBJ2-7|TRBV15|.
TGTGCCACCAGCGGTCCCGGGGGCACACCCGGCGAGCAGTACTTC
CATSGPGGTPGEQYF
>.|TRBJ2-3|TRBV7-9|TRBD1
TGTGCCAGCAGCCTTGGGACAGGCACAGATACGCAGTATTTT
CASSLGTGTDTQYF
>.|TRBJ1-1|TRBV27|.
TGTGCCAGCAGAGATCCGGGGATGAACACTGAAGCTTTCTTT
CASRDPGMNTEAFF
>.|TRBJ2-3|TRBV2|TRBD2
TGTGCCAGCAGTGAAGCTGGGGGGGCAGATACGCAGTATTTT
CASSEAGGADTQYF
>.|TRBJ2-5|TRBV5-1|.
TGCGCCAGCAGCCCTGCGTGGGGCAACGGGGAGACCCAGTACTTC
CASSPAWGNGETQYF
>.|TRBJ2-7|TRBV7-9|.
TGTGCCAGCAGCCCCGTCTGGGCCTACGAGCAGTACTTC
CASSPVWAYEQYF
>.|TRBJ2-2|TRBV5-4|.
TGTGCCAGCAGAGAGGAGGCCGGGGAGCTGTTTTTT
CASREEAGELFF
>.|TRBJ2-7|TRBV11-3|.
TGTGCCAGCAGCTTAGTATTTAAGGGTGTATATTACGAGCAGTACTTC
CASSLVFKGVYYEQYF
>.|TRBJ2-7|TRBV19|.
TGTGCCAGTAGTATAGATCGGTCCTACGAGCAGTACTTC
CASSIDRSYEQYF
>few|TRBJ1-3|TRBV4-1|TRBD1
TGCGCCAGCAGCTACCAGGACAGGGTTGGAAACACCATATATTTT
CASSYQDRVGNTIYF
>.|TRBJ1-1|TRBV13|TRBD1
TGTGCCAGCAGCTTTGAGGGGGCGAACACTGAAGCTTTCTTT
CASSFEGANTEAFF
>few|TRBJ1-6|TRBV4-1|.
TGCGCCAGCAGCCAAGAGCCTGCCGGGCCCCTCCACTTT
CASSQEPAGPLHF
>.|TRBJ2-1|TRBV5-1|.
TGCGCCAGCAGCTTGGGGGTCAATGAGCAGTTCTTC
CASSLGVNEQFF
>.|TRBJ2-1|TRBV27|.
TGTGCCAGCAGTTTCACCGGGGCATTCGATGAGCAGTTCTTC
CASSFTGAFDEQFF
>.|TRBJ2-1|TRBV25-1|.
TGTGCCAGCTGGGGGGACGGCGTTAATGAGCAGTTCTTC
CASWGDGVNEQFF
>.|TRBJ1-5|TRBV15|.
TGTGCCACCAGCTCTGTTGCGGGGCCCGGGGGGCCCCAGCATTTT
CATSSVAGPGGPQHF
>.|TRBJ1-2|TRBV5-4|TRBD1
TGTGCCAGCAGCACACAGGGGGAGGACTATGGCTACACCTTC
CASSTQGEDYGYTF
>once|TRBJ2-1|TRBV6-1|.
TGTGCCAGCGACTGGCCCGAGCAGTTCTTC
CASDWPEQFF
>.|TRBJ1-5|TRBV27|.
TGTGCCAGCAGTTTAACAACAGGGTTCAATCAGCCCCAGCATTTT
CASSLTTGFNQPQHF
>.|TRBJ2-7|TRBV11-2|.
TGTGCCAGCAGCTTAGATCGAGTGAACACCAACTCCTACGAGCAGTACTTC
CASSLDRVNTNSYEQYF
>.|TRBJ2-5|TRBV4-1|TRBD2
TGCGCCAGCAGCCTAGAGCGGGGGGTACAAGAGACCCAGTACTTC
CASSLERGVQETQYF
>few|TRBJ2-7|TRBV19|TRBD2
TGTGCCAGTTCGGGACTAAACTACTACGAGCAGTACTTC
CASSGLNYYEQYF
>once|TRBJ2-7|TRBV15|.
TGTGCCACCAGCGAGCCGCCTGTCTACGAGCAGTACTTC
CATSEPPVYEQYF
>.|TRBJ1-1|TRBV9|.
TGTGCCAGCAGCGGGCAGGGGACTGAAGCTTTCTTT
CASSGQGTEAFF
>once|TRBJ1-1|TRBV6-5|.
TGTGCCAGCAGTTACTCGACCGCGAACACTGAAGCTTTCTTT
CASSYSTANTEAFF
>.|TRBJ1-1|TRBV18|.
TGTGCCAGCTCAACAACGACAGATCGAACAGAAGCTTTCTTT
CASSTTTDRTEAFF
>.|TRBJ1-2|TRBV4-1|.
TGCGCCAGCAGCCGCGGGACCGGTAACTATGGCTACACCTTC
CASSRGTGNYGYTF
>.|TRBJ1-2|TRBV6-5|.
TGTGCCAGCAGTTACGGATGGGCTGCTAACTATGGCTACACCTTC
CASSYGWAANYGYTF
>few|TRBJ2-7|TRBV7-2|.
TGTGCCAGCAGCTTAGAGGTCCTAGCAACCTACGAGCAGTACTTC
CASSLEVLATYEQYF
>.|TRBJ1-3|TRBV7-2|.
TGTGCCAGCAGCTTAGCGGGCTGGATCTCTGGAAACACCATATATTTT
CASSLAGWISGNTIYF